The next 6 T cell receptor beta chains were all read from a single sample in a study of response to subunit inactivated influenza vaccine (dated by TCRdb to the late 2010s). Preparation of the library involved RT-PCR. Sequencing instrument: Illumina HiSeq 2500. The public reads were run again by TCRdb, first through fastp at Q25 and then through MiXCR, and only productive beta chains were kept. Every entry covers one CDR3 protein and lists the most common genes and DNA from its rows. The sample table contains some 540,000 distinct CDR3 sequences; only one count was recorded for under 25% of them. Of the sample, approximately 2.9% falls within the top ten clones. These data also featured in a second study, about T cells expressing NK-cell markers. That second report states: TCR beta cDNA libraries were prepared using 5'RACE template switching, which introduced a universal primer site and unique molecular identifiers.

The sample here was CD4+ T cells sorted from PBMCs, taken roughly 13 days after vaccination. These receptors came from a man between 45 and 60 years old who received an inactivated influenza vaccine. Donor details come from another sample of the same person, matched by shared clones.

This clonotype was detected ten times or more. V and J are TRBV20-1 and TRBJ1-4, with D perhaps matching TRBD1 (5 bases). From germline, CDR1 is DFQATT and CDR2 SNEGSKA (reference sequence). The CDR3 is 15 amino acids. Trimming took off 0 bases at V and 8 bases at J, with 16 bases between the two ends. The CDR3 spells CSARDGQGLREKLFF. The CDR3 DNA is TGCAGTGCTAGAGATGGTCAGGGTCTCCGGGAAAAACTGTTTTTT.

V gene TRBV28 combines with J gene TRBJ1-5; weak D call: TRBD1 (6 bases). Germline V lookup: CDR1 MDHEN, CDR2 SYDVKM. V lost 6 bases and J lost 7, with 16 bases in between. The CDR3 has 14 amino acids. The CDR3 DNA follows: TGTGCCAGCAGCCGAACTACTAGGGGGCAGCCCCAGCATTTT. Its protein product is CASSRTTRGQPQHF. The full variable domain, with the rest looked up from reference TRBV28 and TRBJ1-5, is DVKVTQSSRYLVKRTGEKVFLECVQDMDHENMFWYRQDPGLGLRLIYFSYDVKMKEKGDIPEGYSVSREKKERFSLILESASTNQTSMYLCASSRTTRGQPQHFGDGTRLSIL.

The genes are TRBV28 and TRBJ1-5; possibly TRBD1 for D (6 bases). This CDR3 contains 16 residues. Per the germline V gene, CDR1 is MDHEN and CDR2 is SYDVKM. The germline V and J ends were trimmed by 6 bases and 1 base, with 16 bases remaining between them. The CDR3 DNA follows: TGTGCCAGCAGCCCCTCAGGGGAGGGGAGCAATCAGCCCCAGCATTTT. Encoded protein: CASSPSGEGSNQPQHF.

This clonotype was observed at least ten times. The V gene is TRBV12-3 or TRBV12-4, the J gene TRBJ2-7; TRBD1 aligns across 10 bases. The length of the CDR3 is 13 residues. V shed 6 bases, J shed 8 bases, and the junction held 7 bases outside the gene matches. The chain's CDR3 is CASSSGTGAQQYF. The DNA of the CDR3 is TGTGCCAGCAGCTCCGGGACAGGGGCCCAGCAGTACTTC.

The CDR3 reads CASRSANEQFF. For the CDR3, the DNA is TGTGCCAGTAGATCCGCGAATGAGCAGTTCTTC. The chain combines TRBV7-1 with TRBJ2-1; D gene uncertain. TRBV7-1 is known as an ORF, though its function is uncertain. V lost 9 bases to trimming and J lost 7 bases, with 10 bases between them. The CDR3 totals 11 residues.

This clonotype has only a few counts. The chain carries TRBV4-2 and TRBJ1-1; a weak D match, TRBD1 (5 bases). Deletions cut 1 base from V and 1 base from J, with 13 bases between. The CDR3 has 16 amino acids. The germline gives CDR1 LGHNA, CDR2 YNFKEQ. The CDR3 coding sequence is TGTGCCAGCAGCCAAGCCCCGGGACGGAGGAACACTGAAGCTTTCTTT. Encoded protein: CASSQAPGRRNTEAFF.